This TCR beta chain is drawn from a study of shared clonotypes between healthy human individuals. Study-wide results and limits: Compared with clonotypes that all four donors shared, non-shared clonotypes had lower generation probabilities. With a handful of donors compared, around 5% of naive CD4 clonotypes were shared.

It was CD45RO-negative cells, positively selected for CCR7, that made up naive CD8 cells, with terminally differentiated effector memory CD45RA+ cells excluded. Germline CDR1 MNHEY, CDR2 SMNVEV (reference sequence). J gave up 2 bases and V 2 bases, and 8 bases lay outside the gene matches. This CDR3 contains 18 residues. This clone has just one count. The antigen is unknown. Sorted-subset replicate PCR reactions were performed with about 190 ng DNA, corresponding to tens of thousands of T cell genomes. Repertoires were generated with immunoSEQ multiplex PCR, while TCRdb's copy carries only in-frame clones and drops some. The table lists about 2.1 million clones, just under 95% of them singletons, with 1.5% to 2% in the top ten.

The specimen sequenced was naive CD8+ T cells from PBMCs. The TCR originated in a man between 18 and 35 years old in good health. Some clones in this sample may be carry-over from other donors' samples. The chain joins TRBV27 to TRBJ2-5, with TRBD2 matching over 13 bases. CDR3 amino acids: CASSLLGLAGSLQETQYF. The CDR3 coding sequence is TGTGCCAGCAGTTTACTGGGACTAGCGGGATCATTACAAGAGACCCAGTACTTC.